One and the same sample provided the 21 T cell receptor beta chains below, sequenced in a study of cytotoxic CD8 clonotypes in ibrutinib-treated CLL. Measured with immunoSEQ multiplex PCR; TCRdb has only the in-frame clones, and not every one. The sample lists roughly 180,000 clones; approximately 68% were seen once. Here the sequenced sample was PBMCs, taken after 24 months of ibrutinib treatment. These receptors all stem from a human donor with chronic lymphocytic leukemia.

Only a few counts were recorded for this clone. The CDR3 DNA sequence: TGTGCCACCAGCAGTGGTCAACTCGGGACCATGCAGGGACGAGGCTACACCTTC. The encoded protein is CATSSGQLGTMQGRGYTF. The V call is TRBV15, the J call TRBJ1-2; D may be TRBD1 (5 bases). This CDR3 is built from 18 residues. CDR1 is LNHNV and CDR2 is YYDKDF in the germline V gene (reference sequence). V was trimmed by 3 bases and J by 8 bases, leaving 28 bases between them.

Here the CDR3 reads CASSSSSRNGEQFF. The CDR3 DNA is TGTGCCAGCAGCTCCTCGTCTAGAAACGGTGAGCAGTTCTTC. The rearrangement links TRBV7-9 to TRBJ2-1; D is uncertain. CDR3 length equals 14 residues. Between the trimmed V and J ends, which lost 4 bases and 9 bases, there was a span of 16 bases. Germline-derived CDR1 and CDR2 are SEHNR and FQNEAQ (reference sequence).

The V call is TRBV27, the J call TRBJ1-4; unclear D gene. Trimming shortened V by 4 bases and J by 5 bases, and 17 bases separated the two germline ends. CDR3 length: 16 residues. The V gene's germline CDR1 is MNHEY and CDR2 SMNVEV (reference sequence). CDR3 region: CASSSTPTYKNEKLFF. The DNA of the CDR3 is TGTGCCAGCAGTTCTACCCCGACATACAAGAATGAAAAACTGTTTTTT.

This chain joins TRBV11-3 and TRBJ2-1, with a tentative D call TRBD2 (6 bases). This CDR3 comprises 17 residues. Germline V CDR1 and CDR2: SGHNT, YENEEA. Trimming pared 5 bases from V and 4 bases from J, leaving 21 bases between. The DNA for the CDR3 is TGTGCCAGCAGCCCTCCTCGGGAGCGGACAACTTACAATGAGCAGTTCTTC. Translated, it gives CASSPPRERTTYNEQFF.

The chain uses TRBV15 and TRBJ2-5; D ambiguous. The CDR3 runs to 15 residues. Between the trimmed V and J ends, which lost 0 bases and 6 bases, there was a span of 14 bases. CDR1 is LNHNV and CDR2 is YYDKDF in the germline V gene (reference sequence). The CDR3 DNA follows: TGTGCCACCAGCAGAGATAGACACGTCCTTAAGACCCAGTACTTC. Translated, it gives CATSRDRHVLKTQYF.

This sequence joins TRBV11-1 and TRBJ1-1, with 7 positions matching TRBD1. The trim removed 3 bases at V and 7 bases at J, leaving 5 bases unmatched. The CDR3 loop spans 13 amino acids. In germline, CDR1 is SGHAT, CDR2 FQDESV (reference sequence). The CDR3 sequence is CASSFTGVFEAFF. The DNA for the CDR3 is TGTGCCAGCAGCTTTACAGGGGTTTTTGAAGCTTTCTTT.

In its sample, this clone was seen a few times. This rearrangement joins TRBV7-2 to TRBJ2-7; 9 positions match TRBD2. V trimming: 5 bases; J trimming: 1 base; junction bases outside the gene matches: 6. The CDR3 sequence is 15 residues long. The V gene's germline CDR1 is SGHTA and CDR2 FQGNSA. As DNA, the CDR3 is TGTGCCAGCAGCGCGATGACTAGCGGATCCTACGAGCAGTACTTC. It specifies CASSAMTSGSYEQYF.

The V gene is TRBV11-2, the J gene TRBJ2-3, with D possibly TRBD1 on 5 matching bases. The CDR3 has 15 amino acids. Germline V gives CDR1 SGHAT, CDR2 FQNNGV. Trimming took 1 base from V and 0 from J, leaving 8 bases between them. As DNA, the CDR3 is TGTGCCAGCAGCTTAGGGGGCGAGAGCACAGATACGCAGTATTTT. Residues: CASSLGGESTDTQYF.

The chain uses TRBV27 and TRBJ2-5; maybe TRBD1 (6 bases). The CDR3 loop spans 13 amino acids. Germline V gene sequence: CDR1 MNHEY, CDR2 SMNVEV (reference sequence). The V end lost 7 bases, the J end lost 3 bases, and 12 bases lay between the germline ends. The CDR3 nucleotides are TGTGCCAGCAAACAGGGTAACGAAGAGACCCAGTACTTC. The encoded protein is CASKQGNEETQYF.

This clone was seen a few times. The V call is TRBV7-9, the J call TRBJ1-5; 9 nucleotides line up with TRBD1. Germline assignment: CDR1 SEHNR and CDR2 FQNEAQ (reference sequence). CDR3 length equals 16 residues. The J segment lost 3 bases and the V segment lost 5 bases, leaving 8 bases of the junction unmatched. In DNA form, the CDR3 reads TGTGCCAGCAGCCGCCGAGGGACAGGGTCCAATCAGCCCCAGCATTTT. Its translation: CASSRRGTGSNQPQHF.

This clone has only a few counts. The J gene is TRBJ1-3, the V gene TRBV7-2; D ambiguous. The V and J ends lost 3 bases and 3 bases respectively, with 18 bases between them. CDR3 length equals 17 residues. Per germline, CDR1 SGHTA and CDR2 FQGNSA. CDR3 sequence reads: CASSFSPTGLDGNTIYF. The CDR3 coding sequence is TGTGCCAGCAGCTTCTCCCCAACGGGATTGGATGGAAACACCATATATTTT.

This clone has a handful of counts. The chain links TRBV7-2 to TRBJ1-2; TRBD1 is a possible D gene (6 bases). The CDR3 covers 16 residues. Per the germline V gene, CDR1 is SGHTA and CDR2 is FQGNSA. Trimming removed 2 bases from V and 0 bases from J, with 13 bases in between. The CDR3 DNA follows: TGTGCCAGCAGCTTAATCACAGGGAGAGCTAACTATGGCTACACCTTC. This codes for CASSLITGRANYGYTF.

The chain recombines TRBV5-1 with TRBJ2-7; D may be TRBD2 (6 bases). The CDR3 contains 14 residues. V lost 2 bases and J lost 2, with 11 bases in between. The germline gives CDR1 SGHRS, CDR2 YFSETQ. For the CDR3, the DNA is TGCGCCAGCAGCTTAGGAGGGGCCACCTACGAGCAGTACTTC. It specifies CASSLGGATYEQYF.

This chain joins TRBV7-6 and TRBJ2-5; 7 bases are a match to TRBD1. This CDR3 contains 17 residues. The trim removed 4 bases at V and 5 bases at J, leaving 16 bases unmatched. From germline, CDR1 is SGHVS and CDR2 FNYEAQ. The CDR3 reads CASSYLPDRVQGETQYF. The CDR3 bases are TGTGCCAGCAGCTATCTTCCTGACAGGGTTCAGGGGGAGACCCAGTACTTC.

The chain has TRBV5-8 and TRBJ2-1; TRBD2 matches at 9 bases. This CDR3 contains 18 residues. Germline V gives CDR1 SGHTS, CDR2 YDEGEE. The V gene end was trimmed by 3 bases and the J gene end by 3 bases; junction bases not matched to a gene: 13. For the CDR3, the DNA is TGTGCCAGCAGCTGGCAGCCACTTTCTAGCGGGGTCTACAATGAGCAGTTCTTC. It yields the protein CASSWQPLSSGVYNEQFF.

The chain carries TRBV9 and TRBJ2-3, with D uncertain. The CDR3 spans 15 residues. From germline, CDR1 is SGDLS and CDR2 YYNGEE. Trimming left V 0 bases short and J 3 bases short, with 11 bases between. The CDR3 loop reads CASSVDLVSTDTQYF. The CDR3 DNA sequence: TGTGCCAGCAGCGTAGATCTGGTTAGTACAGATACGCAGTATTTT.

The chain combines TRBV21-1 with TRBJ2-3; the table's D call of TRBD2 was not tested on the DNA. TRBV21-1 is marked as a pseudogene. This CDR3 is built from 15 residues. CDR3 region: CASSLRGASTDTQYF. The CDR3, as DNA: TGTGCCAGCAGCCTCCGGGGTGCTAGCACAGATACGCAGTATTTT.

This clone was picked up one time. V gene TRBV7-9 combines with J gene TRBJ2-7; D is uncertain. Trimming removed 2 bases from V and 6 bases from J, with 11 bases in between. The CDR3 covers 13 residues. Per the germline V gene, CDR1 is SEHNR and CDR2 is FQNEAQ (reference sequence). DNA of the CDR3: TGTGCCAGCAGCTTAAAAATGTTTGCCGAGCAGTACTTC. Protein product: CASSLKMFAEQYF.

The rearrangement links TRBV7-6 to TRBJ2-7; TRBD1 aligns across 7 bases. The ends lost 5 bases at V and 0 bases at J; junction bases unmatched: 10. The CDR3 loop spans 16 amino acids. In germline, CDR1 is SGHVS, CDR2 FNYEAQ. The CDR3 coding sequence is TGTGCCAGCAGCCTCTTGGGGGACAGTATCTCCTACGAGCAGTACTTC. As protein: CASSLLGDSISYEQYF. The full variable domain, with the rest looked up from reference TRBV7-6 and TRBJ2-7, is GAGVSQSPRYKVTKRGQDVALRCDPISGHVSLYWYRQALGQGPEFLTYFNYEAQQDKSGLPNDRFSAERPEGSISTLTIQRTEQRDSAMYRCASSLLGDSISYEQYFGPGTRLTVT.

This clone has a single count. The V call is TRBV9, the J call TRBJ2-1; D is uncertain. The CDR3 has 15 residues. CDR1 SGDLS and CDR2 YYNGEE come from the germline V gene. The V and J ends lost 4 bases and 0 bases respectively, with 11 bases between them. CDR3 sequence: CASSHTGLSYNEQFF. The CDR3 DNA follows: TGTGCCAGCAGCCATACCGGGCTCTCCTACAATGAGCAGTTCTTC.

The chain combines TRBV6-1 with TRBJ1-2; D call uncertain. The CDR3 totals 15 residues. CDR1 and CDR2 from the germline V gene are MNHNS and SASEGT. Trimming pared 1 base from V and 4 bases from J, leaving 13 bases between. The CDR3 DNA reads as TGTGCCAGCAGTGAAGGGGTCGGGATGAGCTATGGCTACACCTTC. Protein product: CASSEGVGMSYGYTF.